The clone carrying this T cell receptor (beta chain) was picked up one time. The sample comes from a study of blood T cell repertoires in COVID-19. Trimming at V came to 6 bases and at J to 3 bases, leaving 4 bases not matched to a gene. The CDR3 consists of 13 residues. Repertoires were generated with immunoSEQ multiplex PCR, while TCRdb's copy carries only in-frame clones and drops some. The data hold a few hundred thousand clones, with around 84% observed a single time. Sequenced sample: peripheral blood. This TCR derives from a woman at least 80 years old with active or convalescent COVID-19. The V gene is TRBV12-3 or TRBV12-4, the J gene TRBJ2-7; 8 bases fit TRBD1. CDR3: CASRGTGFYEQYF. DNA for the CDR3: TGTGCCAGCAGGGGGACAGGATTCTACGAGCAGTACTTC.